The 21 T cell receptor beta chains reported below all come from one sample, sequenced in a study of identical twins' blood T cells. TCRdb ran MiXCR on the 5' RACE reads and lists one entry per CDR3 protein. The sample records fewer than 450,000 distinct CDR3 sequences, over 25% being singletons. Sequenced material: PBMCs. The receptors were gathered from a woman aged 18-50 years in good health.

This sequence joins TRBV3-1 and TRBJ1-1; D call uncertain. V lost 4 bases, J lost 5 bases, and 17 bases lay in between. Germline CDR1 LGHDT, CDR2 YNNKEL (reference sequence). This CDR3 comprises 15 residues. The CDR3 loop is CASSPGWARTTEAFF. DNA for the CDR3: TGTGCCAGCAGCCCCGGGTGGGCGAGAACGACTGAAGCTTTCTTT.

This clonotype was observed a handful of times. The rearrangement links TRBV10-1 to TRBJ1-1; the D gene is possibly TRBD1 (5 bases). Germline values: CDR1 WNHNN, CDR2 SYGVQD (reference sequence). The V and J ends lost 3 bases and 5 bases respectively, with 10 bases between them. This CDR3 is 13 amino acids long. CDR3 amino acids: CASSDRVETEAFF. In nucleotides, the CDR3 is TGCGCCAGCAGTGACAGGGTGGAGACTGAAGCTTTCTTT.

The J gene is TRBJ2-7, the V gene TRBV7-8; a weak D match, TRBD1 (5 bases). The germline V and J ends were trimmed by 5 bases and 0 bases, with 14 bases remaining between them. CDR1 and CDR2 from the germline V gene are SGHVS and FQNEAQ. The CDR3 contains 15 residues. The CDR3 sequence is CASSKTGGYSYEQYF. The DNA of the CDR3 is TGTGCCAGCAGCAAAACAGGCGGCTACTCCTACGAGCAGTACTTC. The full variable domain, in which reference TRBV7-8 and TRBJ2-7 provide the parts outside the CDR3, is GAGVSQSPRYKVAKRGQDVALRCDPISGHVSLFWYQQALGQGPEFLTYFQNEAQLDKSGLPSDRFFAERPEGSVSTLKIQRTQQEDSAVYLCASSKTGGYSYEQYFGPGTRLTVT.

J is TRBJ1-4 and V is TRBV29-1, with a tentative D call TRBD1 (5 bases). Germline values: CDR1 SQVTM, CDR2 ANQGSEA. V lost 6 bases and J lost 12, with 14 bases in between. There are 11 residues in the CDR3. CDR3 nucleotide sequence: TGCAGCGTCGAGGGGCTGGGGGAACTGTTTTTT. It yields the protein CSVEGLGELFF.

This chain uses TRBV7-7 with TRBJ1-1, with D possibly TRBD1 on 6 matching bases. V lost 3 bases and J lost 0, with 20 bases in between. The CDR3 runs 18 residues. Germline V gene sequence: CDR1 SSHAT, CDR2 FNYEAQ (reference sequence). This CDR3 reads CASSFRGAGRGLNTEAFF. The CDR3 nucleotides are TGTGCCAGCAGCTTTAGGGGTGCCGGCAGGGGTCTGAACACTGAAGCTTTCTTT.

The gene calls are TRBV6-1 and TRBJ2-7, with unresolved D. Germline V gives CDR1 MNHNS, CDR2 SASEGT. Deletions cut 3 bases from V and 12 bases from J, with 15 bases between. The CDR3 covers 12 residues. The CDR3 DNA sequence: TGTGCCAGCAGTGATGGCCTTCCCTGTGGGTACTTC. Translation gives CASSDGLPCGYF.

This clonotype was seen a few times. The J gene is TRBJ1-1, the V gene TRBV7-2, with D perhaps matching TRBD1 (5 bases). CDR3 length: 15 amino acids. Germline V lookup: CDR1 SGHTA, CDR2 FQGNSA. V lost 1 base, J lost 3 bases, and 12 bases lay in between. CDR3 in DNA: TGTGCCAGCAGCTTAGTATCCAGGGTTTACACTGAAGCTTTCTTT. Its protein is CASSLVSRVYTEAFF. Full variable domain (missing parts from reference TRBV7-2 and TRBJ1-1): GAGVSQSPSNKVTEKGKDVELRCDPISGHTALYWYRQSLGQGLEFLIYFQGNSAPDKSGLPSDRFSAERTGGSVSTLTIQRTQQEDSAVYLCASSLVSRVYTEAFFGQGTRLTVV.

The chain joins TRBV18 to TRBJ2-7; perhaps TRBD2 as D (6 bases). The CDR3 totals 14 residues. V was cut by 3 bases and J by 4 bases, with 13 bases left in between. The germline V gene has CDR1 KGHSH and CDR2 LQKENI. The CDR3 loop reads CASSPSGRLYEQYF. The CDR3, as DNA: TGTGCCAGCTCACCTAGCGGTAGACTTTACGAGCAGTACTTC.

The chain is built from TRBV7-9 and TRBJ1-5; 9 bases fit TRBD1. Trimming took 3 bases from V and 4 from J; bases not matched to a gene: 10. From germline, CDR1 is SEHNR and CDR2 FQNEAQ (reference sequence). The CDR3 extends over 17 amino acids. The CDR3 loop is CASSLDPGQGGNQPQHF. The CDR3, as DNA: TGTGCCAGCAGCTTGGATCCGGGACAGGGTGGAAATCAGCCCCAGCATTTT.

The chain carries TRBV12-3 or TRBV12-4 and TRBJ1-6; 7 bases match TRBD1. The CDR3 consists of 19 residues. Losses at the gene ends were 5 bases for V and 0 bases for J; bases not matched to a gene: 13. The CDR3 DNA sequence: TGTGCCAGCAGTGCGCGCGGATGGGACAGTTCCTCCTATAATTCACCCCTCCACTTT. Encoded protein: CASSARGWDSSSYNSPLHF.

This clonotype was observed a handful of times. V is TRBV29-1 and J is TRBJ2-5; the match to TRBD2 covers 7 bases. Germline CDR1 SQVTM, CDR2 ANQGSEA. Trimming at V came to 5 bases and at J to 1 base, leaving 7 bases not matched to a gene. CDR3 length: 14 residues. CDR3 protein: CSVLMRGFQETQYF. The CDR3, as DNA: TGCAGCGTTCTAATGCGGGGGTTCCAAGAGACCCAGTACTTC.

Many counts were recorded for this clonotype. This sequence joins TRBV12-3 or TRBV12-4 and TRBJ1-5, with D maybe TRBD1 (5 bases). Trimming shortened V by 3 bases and J by 4 bases, and 10 bases separated the two germline ends. The CDR3 consists of 14 residues. CDR3 amino acids: CASSLGRFNQPQHF. DNA of the CDR3: TGTGCCAGCAGTTTGGGACGATTTAATCAGCCCCAGCATTTT.

This clonotype was detected once. One end of the junction is discordant with germline, which a read error may explain. The chain employs TRBV7-9 and TRBJ1-2; D is unclear. Germline V lookup: CDR1 SEHNR, CDR2 FQNEAQ (reference sequence). The CDR3 sequence is 11 residues long. Here the CDR3 reads CAISLGYGYTF. The DNA of the CDR3 is TGTGCCATCAGCTTAGGCTATGGCTACACCTTC. The whole variable domain, filled in from reference TRBV7-9 and TRBJ1-2, reads DTGVSQNPRHKITKRGQNVTFRCDPISEHNRLYWYRQTLGQGPEFLTYFQNEAQLEKSRLLSDRFSAERPKGSFSTLEIQRTEQGDSAMYLCAISLGYGYTFGSGTRLTVV.

This clonotype was found a few times. The chain employs TRBV10-3 and TRBJ2-1; 7 bases align to TRBD2. This CDR3 contains 13 residues. CDR1 and CDR2 from the germline V gene are ENHRY and SYGVKD. V lost 2 bases, J lost 15 bases, and 10 bases stayed unmatched. In DNA form, the CDR3 reads TGTGCCATCAGTGAGCCCGGACTAGATGGGGGGTTCTTC. It specifies CAISEPGLDGGFF.

The chain joins TRBV29-1 to TRBJ2-1; D perhaps matches TRBD2 (6 bases). Germline V gene lookup returns CDR1 SQVTM and CDR2 ANQGSEA. The CDR3 length is 14 residues. V gave up 6 bases and J gave up 0 bases, with 12 bases separating them. The CDR3 DNA sequence: TGCAGCGTCTCACTAGCTGACTCCTACAATGAGCAGTTCTTC. It specifies CSVSLADSYNEQFF.

This chain connects TRBV4-1 to TRBJ2-7; D is unresolved. Germline CDR1 is MGHRA and CDR2 is YSYEKL. V lost 1 base to trimming and J lost 5 bases, with 9 bases between them. This CDR3 is built from 13 residues. CDR3 sequence (DNA): TGCGCCAGCAGCCAAGGTGGGTCGGACGAGCAGTACTTC. Protein sequence: CASSQGGSDEQYF.

The rearrangement joins TRBV27 to TRBJ2-5, with D possibly being TRBD2 (6 bases). CDR3 length: 14 residues. V shed 3 bases and J shed 6 bases, with 14 bases lying between them. Germline loops: CDR1 MNHEY, CDR2 SMNVEV (reference sequence). The CDR3 region is CASSLGLGGKTQYF. As DNA, the CDR3 is TGTGCCAGCAGTTTGGGGCTTGGGGGGAAGACCCAGTACTTC.

This clonotype was recorded a few times. The chain couples TRBV5-1 to TRBJ1-2; a weak D match, TRBD1 (6 bases). Trimming took 3 bases from V and 0 from J, leaving 12 bases between them. Germline V gene lookup returns CDR1 SGHRS and CDR2 YFSETQ. The CDR3 extends over 15 amino acids. The CDR3 loop is CASSWGAKANYGYTF. The CDR3 DNA reads as TGCGCCAGCAGCTGGGGGGCGAAAGCTAACTATGGCTACACCTTC.

The chain recombines TRBV20-1 with TRBJ2-5, with TRBD2 as a possible D gene (6 bases). CDR3 length: 16 amino acids. With 1 base removed from V and 3 bases from J, the gap between germline ends came to 18 bases. Germline V CDR1 and CDR2: DFQATT, SNEGSKA (reference sequence). CDR3 in amino acids: CSARGRVQQIEETQYF. CDR3 nucleotides: TGCAGTGCTAGAGGGAGGGTACAGCAAATAGAAGAGACCCAGTACTTC.

Comment on this clonotype: With a much larger clone just one base away, this may be a read error. The chain has TRBV20-1 and TRBJ1-1, with D perhaps matching TRBD1 (6 bases). The CDR3 runs to 13 residues. Germline assignment: CDR1 DFQATT and CDR2 SNEGSKA (reference sequence). In nucleotides, the CDR3 is TGCAGTGGGATTACAGGGTTGAACGCTGAAGCTTTCTTT. This sequence encodes CSGITGLNAEAFF.

This clonotype appeared a few times. The CDR3, as DNA: TGTGCCAGCAGCCAAGATAAGGAAGAGCAGTTCTTC. Residues: CASSQDKEEQFF. V and J are TRBV4-2 and TRBJ2-1; no reliable D call. Germline loops: CDR1 LGHNA, CDR2 YNFKEQ. Trimming stripped 0 bases from V and 10 bases from J, with 7 bases between. The CDR3 covers 12 residues.